One and the same sample provided the 21 T cell receptor beta chains below, sequenced in a study of CD8 T cells in Susac syndrome. With random hexamers, reverse transcription was performed on about 0.5 to 1 ug of RNA. One entry per CDR3 protein, called by TCRdb with MiXCR from the immunoSEQ multiplex PCR reads. Here the sample spans under 250,000 distinct CDR3 sequences, just under 95% being singletons. Specimen: CD4+ T cells from PBMCs. These receptors came from a human donor with multiple sclerosis.

V gene TRBV29-1 combines with J gene TRBJ1-5, with D possibly matching TRBD1 (5 bases). The CDR3 runs 13 residues. Trimming pared 4 bases from V and 6 bases from J, leaving 13 bases between. In germline, CDR1 is SQVTM, CDR2 ANQGSEA. The CDR3 DNA sequence: TGCAGCGTTGGGGCAGGGTTTGGTCAGCCCCAGCATTTT. Its protein product is CSVGAGFGQPQHF.

V and J are TRBV5-6 and TRBJ2-6, with no clear D. CDR1 and CDR2 from the germline V gene are SGHDT and YYEEEE. This CDR3 region has 15 residues. Trimming took off 3 bases at V and 4 bases at J, with 11 bases between the two ends. CDR3 sequence (DNA): TGTGCCAGCAGCTCCCCGGCAGCAGGGGCCAACGTCCTGACTTTC. Translated: CASSSPAAGANVLTF. Full variable domain (outside the CDR3, taken from reference TRBV5-6 and TRBJ2-6): DAGVTQSPTHLIKTRGQQVTLRCSPKSGHDTVSWYQQALGQGPQFIFQYYEEEERQRGNFPDRFSGHQFPNYSSELNVNALLLGDSALYLCASSSPAAGANVLTFGAGSRLTVL.

The chain combines TRBV15 with TRBJ1-5; D call uncertain. The CDR3 length is 13 residues. The V end was cut by 3 bases, the J end by 7 bases, with 10 bases between. CDR1 is LNHNV, CDR2 YYDKDF, per germline (reference sequence). The CDR3 spells CATSREPQQPQHF. CDR3 in DNA: TGTGCCACCAGCAGGGAACCTCAACAGCCCCAGCATTTT.

The rearrangement uses TRBV20-1 and TRBJ2-1; tentatively, D is TRBD1 (6 bases). The CDR3 covers 14 residues. Germline V lookup: CDR1 DFQATT, CDR2 SNEGSKA (reference sequence). With 6 bases removed from V and 6 bases from J, the gap between germline ends came to 18 bases. The CDR3 loop is CSARGPLPPNEQFF. The CDR3 DNA follows: TGCAGTGCCAGGGGCCCGCTACCCCCCAATGAGCAGTTCTTC.

V and J are TRBV7-2 and TRBJ2-3; TRBD1 matches 8 bases. J gave up 5 bases and V 0 bases, and 10 bases lay outside the gene matches. The CDR3 runs to 17 residues. Germline CDR1 reads SGHTA; CDR2 reads FQGNSA. For the CDR3, the DNA is TGTGCCAGCAGCTTAGCCGCGGGACAGGAACTGCGAGATACGCAGTATTTT. It translates to CASSLAAGQELRDTQYF.

The chain recombines TRBV3-1 with TRBJ1-3; the D gene is possibly TRBD1 (5 bases). The length of the CDR3 is 14 residues. Deletions cut 4 bases from V and 8 bases from J, with 15 bases between. Germline V gene sequence: CDR1 LGHDT, CDR2 YNNKEL (reference sequence). The CDR3 sequence is CASSPRDRGDTIYF. Written as DNA, the CDR3 is TGTGCCAGCAGCCCCCGGGACCGAGGGGACACCATATATTTT.

The chain links TRBV30 to TRBJ1-3; TRBD1 matches 7 bases. The CDR3 loop spans 17 amino acids. The junction had 11 bases not matched to a gene; V was cut back by 3 bases and J by 0 bases. Germline assignment: CDR1 GTSNPN and CDR2 SVGIG (reference sequence). The CDR3 here is CAWSSVNRGHSGNTIYF. Here the CDR3 DNA reads TGTGCCTGGAGCTCGGTAAACAGGGGCCACTCTGGAAACACCATATATTTT.

The chain uses TRBV5-4 and TRBJ2-1, with D perhaps being TRBD1 or TRBD2 (5 bases each). V gave up 1 base and J gave up 8 bases, with 13 bases separating them. The CDR3 loop spans 14 amino acids. CDR1 and CDR2 from the germline V gene are SGHNT and YYREEE (reference sequence). This CDR3 reads CASSLKGRGDEQFF. CDR3 DNA sequence: TGTGCCAGCAGCTTGAAGGGCAGAGGGGATGAGCAGTTCTTC.

The chain uses TRBV12-3 or TRBV12-4 and TRBJ2-1; 9 nucleotides line up with TRBD2. V trimming: 5 bases; J trimming: 0 bases; junction bases outside the gene matches: 8. The CDR3 has 17 residues. The CDR3 DNA sequence: TGTGCCAGCAGTCGAAGACTAGCGGCGAGCTCCTACAATGAGCAGTTCTTC. Translation: CASSRRLAASSYNEQFF.

This sequence joins TRBV5-4 and TRBJ1-2; D gene ambiguous. The V gene lost 2 bases and the J gene lost 2 bases, with 10 bases spanning the gap. Germline values: CDR1 SGHNT, CDR2 YYREEE (reference sequence). CDR3 length: 14 residues. As DNA, the CDR3 is TGTGCCAGCAGCTTCGTGGGCAGAAACTATGGCTACACCTTC. It codes for CASSFVGRNYGYTF.

V is TRBV2 and J is TRBJ2-5; TRBD1 aligns across 9 bases. Trimming cost V 8 bases and J 2 bases; bases outside gene matches: 9. The germline gives CDR1 SNHLY, CDR2 FYNNEI. This CDR3 is 15 amino acids long. The CDR3 DNA sequence: TGTGCCAGCGGAAATTTAGGGACAGGGCAAGAGACCCAGTACTTC. As protein: CASGNLGTGQETQYF.

The genes are TRBV6-6 and TRBJ2-7; perhaps D is TRBD1 or TRBD2 (5 bases each). The germline gives CDR1 MNHNY, CDR2 SVGAGI (reference sequence). This CDR3 region has 15 residues. Trimming cost V 7 bases and J 2 bases, with 18 bases left between them. CDR3 protein: CASTLDGAAAYEQYF. As DNA, the CDR3 is TGTGCCAGCACCCTTGACGGGGCAGCGGCCTACGAGCAGTACTTC.

The chain recombines TRBV25-1 with TRBJ2-2, with D possibly being TRBD2 (5 bases). Germline-derived CDR1 and CDR2 are MGHDK and SYGVNS. The CDR3 runs 11 residues. Between the trimmed V and J ends, which lost 8 bases and 11 bases, there was a span of 12 bases. The CDR3 reads CASEAAGELFF. DNA for the CDR3: TGTGCCAGCGAGGCGGCGGGTGAGCTGTTTTTT.

The chain has TRBV11-2 and TRBJ1-2; a weak D match, TRBD1 (5 bases). The CDR3 length is 16 residues. Per germline, CDR1 SGHAT and CDR2 FQNNGV. V lost 5 bases and J lost 7, with 23 bases in between. The CDR3 coding sequence is TGTGCCAGCAGCCCCATCGGGGGAGTTCGCGGTACTGGCTACACCTTC. Residues: CASSPIGGVRGTGYTF.

This chain uses TRBV5-4 with TRBJ2-7; TRBD1 or TRBD2 may be the D gene (6 bases each). Germline assignment: CDR1 SGHNT and CDR2 YYREEE (reference sequence). This CDR3 region has 15 residues. Trimming stripped 2 bases from V and 0 bases from J, with 12 bases between. CDR3 loop: CASSLGGTSSYEQYF. The CDR3 region has the DNA TGTGCCAGCAGCTTAGGAGGGACATCCTCCTACGAGCAGTACTTC.

The chain links TRBV5-1 to TRBJ2-3; 9 bases match TRBD1. In germline, CDR1 is SGHRS, CDR2 YFSETQ. J was trimmed by 1 base and V by 10 bases; bases with no gene match: 16. There are 17 residues in the CDR3. In DNA form, the CDR3 reads TGCGCCCCCCGACAGGGGGGTGGGAGTTTGTGCACAGATACGCAGTATTTT. Amino acids: CAPRQGGGSLCTDTQYF. The whole variable domain, filled in from reference TRBV5-1 and TRBJ2-3, reads KAGVTQTPRYLIKTRGQQVTLSCSPISGHRSVSWYQQTPGQGLQFLFEYFSETQRNKGNFPGRFSGRQFSNSRSEMNVSTLELGDSALYLCAPRQGGGSLCTDTQYFGPGTRLTVL.

J is TRBJ1-1 and V is TRBV18, with D possibly being TRBD1 (5 bases). The CDR3 is 16 residues long. Trimming stripped 0 bases from V and 4 bases from J, with 15 bases between. CDR1 KGHSH and CDR2 LQKENI come from the germline V gene. The CDR3 nucleotides read TGTGCCAGCTCACCACCTTCCAGGGTGGCCGGCACTGAAGCTTTCTTT. The encoded protein is CASSPPSRVAGTEAFF.

The genes are TRBV6-1 and TRBJ2-6, with TRBD2 matching 13 bases. In germline, CDR1 is MNHNS, CDR2 SASEGT. The CDR3 contains 19 residues. V lost 5 bases, J lost 0 bases, and 7 bases stayed unmatched. This chain's CDR3 is CASSTRTSGGPSGANVLTF. CDR3 bases: TGTGCCAGCAGTACGAGGACTAGCGGGGGACCCTCTGGGGCCAACGTCCTGACTTTC.

The gene calls are TRBV9 and TRBJ1-1; D call uncertain. This CDR3 has 15 amino acids. The germline V and J ends were trimmed by 0 bases and 6 bases, with 15 bases remaining between them. CDR1 and CDR2 from the germline V gene are SGDLS and YYNGEE. This chain's CDR3 is CASSVAVGKVAEAFF. The CDR3 DNA reads as TGTGCCAGCAGCGTAGCCGTCGGGAAGGTCGCTGAAGCTTTCTTT.

The rearrangement uses TRBV5-1 and TRBJ2-4; no clear D. Germline V CDR1 and CDR2: SGHRS, YFSETQ. This CDR3 region has 14 residues. V was cut by 0 bases and J by 9 bases, with 13 bases left in between. The CDR3 bases are TGCGCCAGCAGCTTGGGAGGTCCCGGAGCCATTCAGTACTTC. Its protein is CASSLGGPGAIQYF.

V usage is TRBV30 and J usage is TRBJ1-2; unclear D gene. V was shortened by 6 bases and J by 4 bases, with 15 bases between the two germline ends. Per the germline V gene, CDR1 is GTSNPN and CDR2 is SVGIG (reference sequence). The CDR3 is made up of 13 amino acids. DNA for the CDR3: TGTGCCTGCACATTGGGGATATCCTATGGCTACACCTTC. Protein product: CACTLGISYGYTF.